This TCR beta chain was obtained from a study of Ad26.COV2.S vaccination and SARS-CoV-2 variants. Study-wide context: The trial was COV1001 and the donor's arm was Ad26.COV2.S. Intramuscular Ad26.COV2.S at 5x10^10 or 1x10^11 viral particles.

Treatment specified: roughly 20 received Ad26.COV2.S at low or high dose, single or two shots; about five received placebo; per-sample allocation not given. Sample collection was performed on day 63 after the first vaccine or placebo injection. Donation was by an adult aged 18-55 years who was in Boston. Germline-derived CDR1 and CDR2 are MNHEY and SMNVEV (reference sequence). The V end was cut by 6 bases, the J end by 0 bases, with 17 bases between. The CDR3 is 16 residues long. This table comes from immunoSEQ multiplex PCR, and its TCRdb copy is limited to in-frame clones, with some not included. The data show fewer than 500,000 clones, 75% to 95% seen once.

This rearrangement joins TRBV27 to TRBJ1-1, with D tentatively TRBD1 (5 bases). The sequencing used peripheral blood, collected in a trial of Ad26.COV2.S vaccine versus placebo. This TCR derives from a person between 18 and 65 years old who received the Ad26.COV2.S COVID-19 vaccine or a placebo. The CDR3 nucleotides read TGTGCCAGCAGAACCATAGGGGACTTCTTGAACACTGAAGCTTTCTTT. Encoded protein: CASRTIGDFLNTEAFF.